The T cell receptor beta chain under discussion was sequenced for a study of shared clonotypes between healthy human individuals. Naivety among CD8 cells was defined by CD45RO negativity and positive CCR7 selection, thereby excluding terminally differentiated effector memory CD45RA+ cells. V dropped 4 bases and J dropped 2; count of bases not matched to a gene: 7. This CDR3 has 15 residues. Germline V lookup: CDR1 MNHEY, CDR2 SMNVEV (reference sequence). Only in-frame clones appear in the TCRdb table, and some are missing; sequencing was by immunoSEQ multiplex PCR. The table records some 2,000,000 clones, around 96% of them present only once.

V gene TRBV27 combines with J gene TRBJ2-7; 8 positions match TRBD2. This TCR derives from a man younger than 35 in good health. The sample consisted of naive CD8+ T cells sorted from blood. CDR3 in amino acids: CASSSIAGPAYEQYF. For the CDR3, the DNA is TGTGCCAGCAGTTCCATAGCGGGGCCGGCCTACGAGCAGTACTTC.